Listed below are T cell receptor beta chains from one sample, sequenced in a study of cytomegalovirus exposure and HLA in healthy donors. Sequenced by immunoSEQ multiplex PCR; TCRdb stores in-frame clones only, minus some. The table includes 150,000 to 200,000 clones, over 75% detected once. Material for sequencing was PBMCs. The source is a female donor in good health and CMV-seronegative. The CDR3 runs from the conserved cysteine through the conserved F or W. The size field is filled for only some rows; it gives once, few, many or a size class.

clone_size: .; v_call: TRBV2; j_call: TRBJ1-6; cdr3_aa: CASLGSWSSPLHF
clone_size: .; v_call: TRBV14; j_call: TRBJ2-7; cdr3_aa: CASSRSGAQYF
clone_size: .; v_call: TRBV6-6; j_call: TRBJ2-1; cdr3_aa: CASRAGRWNEQFF
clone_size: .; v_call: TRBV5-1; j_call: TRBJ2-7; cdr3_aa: CASSLRGSGFYEQYF
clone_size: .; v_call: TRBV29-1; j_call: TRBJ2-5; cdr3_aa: CSVARGMETQYF
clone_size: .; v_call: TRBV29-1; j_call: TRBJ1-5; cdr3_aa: CSVGGQATNQPQHF
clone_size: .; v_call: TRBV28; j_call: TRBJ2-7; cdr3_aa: CASRLQGPLREQYF
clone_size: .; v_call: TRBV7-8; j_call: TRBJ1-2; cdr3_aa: CASILGPGTSNYGYTF
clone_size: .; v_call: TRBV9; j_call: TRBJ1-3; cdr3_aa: CASSVAENSGNTIYF
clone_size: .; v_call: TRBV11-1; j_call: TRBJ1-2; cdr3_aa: CASSPGTIYGYTF
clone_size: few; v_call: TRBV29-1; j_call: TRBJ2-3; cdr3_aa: CSVARDRYADTQYF
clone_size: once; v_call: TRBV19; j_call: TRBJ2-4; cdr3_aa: CASSIPGQPQNIQYF
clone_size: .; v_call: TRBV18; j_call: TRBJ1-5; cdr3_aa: CASSARGISNQPQHF
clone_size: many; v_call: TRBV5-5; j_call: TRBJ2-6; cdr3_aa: CASSSFLSYGANVLTF
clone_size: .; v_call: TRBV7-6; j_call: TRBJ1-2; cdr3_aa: CASSLGDRGNYGYTF
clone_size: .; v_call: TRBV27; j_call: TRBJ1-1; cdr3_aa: CASSLYQGARTEAFF
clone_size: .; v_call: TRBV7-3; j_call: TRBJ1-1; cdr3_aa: CASSPTGVGDTEAFF
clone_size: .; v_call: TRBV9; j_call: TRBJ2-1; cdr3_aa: CASSPAPSGGGLNEQFF
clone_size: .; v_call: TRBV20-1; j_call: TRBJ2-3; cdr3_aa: CSASQSDTQYF
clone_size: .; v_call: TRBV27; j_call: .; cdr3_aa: CASSPADGFKYYEQYF
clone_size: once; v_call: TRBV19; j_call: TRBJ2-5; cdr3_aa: CASTGRARETQYF
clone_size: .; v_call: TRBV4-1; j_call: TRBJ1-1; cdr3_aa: CASSQVQGTEAFF
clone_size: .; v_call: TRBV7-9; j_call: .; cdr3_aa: CASSLGTDSYEQYF
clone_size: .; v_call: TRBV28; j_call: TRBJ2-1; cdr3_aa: CASSPLRQGRYNEQFF
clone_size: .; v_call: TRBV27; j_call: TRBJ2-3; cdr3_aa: CASSFRITSTDTQYF
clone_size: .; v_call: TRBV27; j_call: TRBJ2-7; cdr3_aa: CASSPDRGVYEQYF
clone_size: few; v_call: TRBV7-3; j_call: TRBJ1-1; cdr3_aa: CASSPALGDTEAFF
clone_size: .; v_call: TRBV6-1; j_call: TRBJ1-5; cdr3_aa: CASSEGLEGGQPQHF
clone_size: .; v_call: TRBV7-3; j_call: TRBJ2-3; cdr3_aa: CASSQGAGGPEDTQYF
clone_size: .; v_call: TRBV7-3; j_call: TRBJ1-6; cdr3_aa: CASGQGENSPLHF
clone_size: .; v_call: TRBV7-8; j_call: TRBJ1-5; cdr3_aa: CASSLGTAGALYSNQPQHF
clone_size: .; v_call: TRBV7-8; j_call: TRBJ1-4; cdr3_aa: CASTRQPATNEKLFF
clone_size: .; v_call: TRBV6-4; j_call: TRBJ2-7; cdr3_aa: CASSDPDTRTFPTYEQYF
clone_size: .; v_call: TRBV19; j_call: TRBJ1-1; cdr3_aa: CASSFTREGTEAFF
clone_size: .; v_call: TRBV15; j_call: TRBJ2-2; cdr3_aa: CATRAFRDSNTGELFF
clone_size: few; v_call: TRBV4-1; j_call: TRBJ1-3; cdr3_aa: CASSPSPGGRGNTIYF
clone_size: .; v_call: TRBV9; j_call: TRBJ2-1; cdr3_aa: CASSIGTGNKADEQFF
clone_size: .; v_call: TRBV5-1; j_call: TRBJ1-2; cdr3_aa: CASSPQGGTDYGYTF
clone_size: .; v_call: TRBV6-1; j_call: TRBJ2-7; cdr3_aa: CASSARRGATYEQYF
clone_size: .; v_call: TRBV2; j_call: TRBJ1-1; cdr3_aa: CASKFRLNTEAFF